The present TCR beta chain was sequenced within a study of cytotoxic CD8 clonotypes in ibrutinib-treated CLL. Study in general: Within the patient group, some 11 were relapsed/refractory and some 14 treatment-naive, and around 18 were IGHV unmutated. Response samples were taken after a median around 11 months of treatment, range 6 to 36. Points from the study as a whole: In comparison with age-matched healthy donors, baseline clonality was higher and tracked circulating CD8+ T-cell counts. Public clonotypes showed up rarely, and on treatment they shrank or held steady.

On this clone: Antigen specificity is unknown.

CDR1 and CDR2 (germline): LNHDA, SQIVND (reference sequence). Trimming at V came to 4 bases and at J to 4 bases, leaving 5 bases not matched to a gene. This CDR3 comprises 14 residues. The assay was immunoSEQ multiplex PCR, and TCRdb's table has in-frame clones only and misses some. The data contain 29,000 or so clones, about three quarters of them singletons. The chain joins TRBV19 to TRBJ2-3; 7 bases map to TRBD1. The sample here was PBMCs, taken after 24 months of ibrutinib treatment. This receptor was taken from a human donor with chronic lymphocytic leukemia. The CDR3 DNA reads as TGTGCCAGTAGTAGACAGGGTCAAGCAGATACGCAGTATTTT. It codes for CASSRQGQADTQYF.